This TCR beta chain stems from a study of CD8 T cells in Susac syndrome. The ends lost 4 bases at V and 5 bases at J; junction bases unmatched: 5. The CDR3 consists of 13 residues. Germline V gene lookup returns CDR1 SGHDT and CDR2 YYEEEE. The authors reverse transcribed about 0.45 to 1 ug RNA with random hexamers. TCRdb reanalysed the immunoSEQ multiplex PCR reads using MiXCR and keeps one entry per CDR3 protein. The sample consists of roughly 120,000 distinct CDR3 sequences, around 94% of them appearing once. This clonotype was observed once. Material for sequencing was CD4+ T cells from PBMCs. The rearrangement links TRBV5-6 to TRBJ2-5; 7 positions match TRBD1. This receptor was obtained from a human donor in good health. The CDR3 sequence is CASSQDRAETQYF. In nucleotides, the CDR3 is TGTGCCAGCAGCCAAGACAGGGCGGAGACCCAGTACTTC.